One sample yielded the 11 T cell receptor beta chains listed below, sequenced in a study of regulatory T cells in long-lasting Graves disease. Libraries of TCR beta came from iRepertoire HTBI primers plus Arm-PCR of CDR3 regions. TCRdb reprocessed the multiplex PCR reads with MiXCR, giving one entry per CDR3 protein. The sample consists of 580,000 or so distinct CDR3 sequences, about 15% of them appearing once. Sample time point: newly diagnosed GD, antithyroid drugs for less than 3 months. With RNA extracted from PBMCs as input, the TCR library was made. The sample was also linked to a second study, of T cells in Graves' hyperthyroidism and ophthalmopathy.

The sequencing here drew on peripheral blood mononuclear cells (PBMCs), taken at new diagnosis, from a patient treated with antithyroid drugs. Source of these receptors: a man between 18 and 35 years old with Graves disease.

The J gene is TRBJ2-3, the V gene TRBV29-1, with a weak D call TRBD1 (5 bases). This CDR3 region has 13 residues. V was shortened by 3 bases and J by 2 bases, with 9 bases between the two germline ends. Germline V gives CDR1 SQVTM, CDR2 ANQGSEA. CDR3 bases: TGCAGCGTTGATGACAGATCCACAGATACGCAGTATTTT. Its translation is CSVDDRSTDTQYF.

The CDR3 DNA reads TGTGCCAGCAGTGGTATAGCGGAAAGTTACCGACAGTTCTTC. It yields the protein CASSGIAESYRQFF. V usage is TRBV6-1 and J usage is TRBJ2-1, with a tentative D call TRBD2 (6 bases). V was cut by 4 bases and J by 13 bases, with 20 bases left in between. Germline V gene data show CDR1 as MNHNS and CDR2 as SASEGT. The CDR3 runs 14 residues.

There are many counts of this clonotype. The gene calls are TRBV6-2 or TRBV6-3 and TRBJ2-7, with 10 nucleotides matching TRBD2. The CDR3 runs to 18 residues. Germline CDR1 and CDR2: MNHEY and SVGEGT. After removal of 4 bases from V and 0 bases from J, the junction contained 12 bases not matched to a gene. Written as DNA, the CDR3 is TGTGCCAGCAGTTCCACATCTCATAGCGGGGGGATCTCCTACGAGCAGTACTTC. As protein: CASSSTSHSGGISYEQYF.

In this sample, this clonotype turned up many times. The J gene is TRBJ2-7, the V gene TRBV6-1; 12 bases match TRBD2. Germline V CDR1 and CDR2: MNHNS, SASEGT. The length of the CDR3 is 14 residues. Trimming cost V 9 bases and J 4 bases; bases outside gene matches: 7. CDR3 sequence reads: CASERLAGGYEQYF. CDR3 DNA sequence: TGTGCCAGTGAAAGGCTAGCGGGAGGGTACGAGCAGTACTTC.

The rearrangement uses TRBV5-4 and TRBJ1-1; possible D gene TRBD1, 5 bases. Trimming took off 4 bases at V and 4 bases at J, with 26 bases between the two ends. Per the germline V gene, CDR1 is SGHNT and CDR2 is YYREEE (reference sequence). The CDR3 covers 18 residues. The DNA of the CDR3 is TGTGCCAGCAGCCCGCCGGCGGGGCAGGGTGCCCTAGGCACTGAAGCTTTCTTT. The encoded protein is CASSPPAGQGALGTEAFF.

This chain uses TRBV4-1 with TRBJ2-2; D not certain. Germline CDR1 reads MGHRA; CDR2 reads YSYEKL. CDR3 length: 12 amino acids. Trimming pared 6 bases from V and 6 bases from J, leaving 8 bases between. The CDR3 DNA reads TGCGCCAGCAGACCCAATCCCGGGGAGCTGTTTTTT. It translates to CASRPNPGELFF.

A note on this clonotype: A much bigger clone sits one base away, suggesting this may be a read error. CDR3 sequence reads: CASGRGNQGTQYF. Written as DNA, the CDR3 is TGTGCCAGCGGAAGGGGGAATCAAGGGACCCAGTACTTC. This chain links TRBV11-2 with TRBJ2-5; a weak D match, TRBD1 (6 bases). Germline CDR1 and CDR2: SGHAT and FQNNGV. The CDR3 length is 13 residues. Drawing the rest from reference TRBV11-2 and TRBJ2-5, the complete variable domain is EAGVAQSPRYKIIEKRQSVAFWCNPISGHATLYWYQQILGQGPKLLIQFQNNGVVDDSQLPKDRFSAERLKGVDSTLKIQPAKLEDSAVYLCASGRGNQGTQYFGPGTRLLVL.

This clonotype turned up a few times. The chain combines TRBV28 with TRBJ1-4, with 7 bases matching TRBD1. From germline, CDR1 is MDHEN and CDR2 SYDVKM. This CDR3 is 16 amino acids long. V gave up 6 bases and J gave up 0 bases; unmatched junction bases: 7. The CDR3 sequence is CASSPGDSSTNEKLFF. Written as DNA, the CDR3 is TGTGCCAGCAGCCCCGGGGACAGTTCAACTAATGAAAAACTGTTTTTT.

The gene calls are TRBV3-1 and TRBJ2-7; D is unclear. CDR1 is LGHDT, CDR2 YNNKEL, per germline (reference sequence). This CDR3 has 13 amino acids. V lost 2 bases, J lost 0 bases, and 5 bases lay in between. The CDR3 DNA reads TGTGCCAGCAGCCAAAGGTACTCCTACGAGCAGTACTTC. Its protein is CASSQRYSYEQYF.

This clonotype was found a few times. The chain carries TRBV14 and TRBJ2-7, with 9 bases matching TRBD2. Trimming at V came to 0 bases and at J to 2 bases, leaving 5 bases not matched to a gene. CDR1 SGHDN and CDR2 FVKESK come from the germline V gene. The CDR3 runs to 16 residues. DNA of the CDR3: TGTGCCAGCAGCCAAGATTGGGGCGGGAGGGCCTACGAGCAGTACTTC. Its protein product is CASSQDWGGRAYEQYF. The entire variable domain, with the rest obtained from reference TRBV14 and TRBJ2-7, is as follows: EAGVTQFPSHSVIEKGQTVTLRCDPISGHDNLYWYRRVMGKEIKFLLHFVKESKQDESGMPNNRFLAERTGGTYSTLKVQPAELEDSGVYFCASSQDWGGRAYEQYFGPGTRLTVT.

The chain couples TRBV24-1 to TRBJ2-1; D is unclear. Trimming left V 1 base short and J 9 bases short, with 18 bases between. Germline V CDR1 and CDR2: KGHDR, SFDVKD. The CDR3 has 16 residues. The CDR3 here is CATSDFGASSNGEQFF. In DNA form, the CDR3 reads TGTGCCACCAGTGATTTTGGAGCGAGTTCGAACGGTGAGCAGTTCTTC.